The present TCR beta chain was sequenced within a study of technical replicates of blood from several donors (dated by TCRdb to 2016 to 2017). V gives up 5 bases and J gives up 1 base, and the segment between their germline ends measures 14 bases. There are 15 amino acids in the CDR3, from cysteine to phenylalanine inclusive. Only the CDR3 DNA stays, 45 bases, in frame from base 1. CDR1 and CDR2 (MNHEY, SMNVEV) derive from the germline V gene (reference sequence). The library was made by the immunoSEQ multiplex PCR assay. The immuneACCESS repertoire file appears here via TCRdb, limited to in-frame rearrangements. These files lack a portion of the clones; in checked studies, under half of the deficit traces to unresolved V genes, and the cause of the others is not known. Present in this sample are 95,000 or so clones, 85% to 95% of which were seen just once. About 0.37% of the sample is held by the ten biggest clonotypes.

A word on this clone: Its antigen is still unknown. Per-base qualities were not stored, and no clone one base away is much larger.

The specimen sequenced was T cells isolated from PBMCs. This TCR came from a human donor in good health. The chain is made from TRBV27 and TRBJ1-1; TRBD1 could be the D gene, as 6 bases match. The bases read TGTGCCAGCAGTACCCGACAGGCGCCGAACACTGAAGCTTTCTTT. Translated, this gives CASSTRQAPNTEAFF.